Below are 19 T cell receptor beta chains sequenced from a single sample in a study of blood T cell repertoires in COVID-19. Sequencing used immunoSEQ multiplex PCR; TCRdb keeps in-frame clones, though not all of them. The table lists around 150,000 clones, approximately 88% of them singletons. The sequencing input was peripheral blood. Every receptor here comes from a man between 60 and 70 years old with active or convalescent COVID-19.

J is TRBJ1-3 and V is TRBV2; D might be TRBD1 (6 bases). Trimming pared 6 bases from V and 6 bases from J, leaving 21 bases between. Germline values: CDR1 SNHLY, CDR2 FYNNEI. The CDR3 loop spans 16 amino acids. The CDR3 region has the DNA TGTGCCAGCAGAGGGCCGGGACACCCTAGGGAAAACACCATATATTTT. Protein: CASRGPGHPRENTIYF.

This clone has only a few counts. This CDR3 is missing its conserved last phenylalanine or tryptophan, likely due to a read error. It is unclear where the CDR3 begins or ends on the DNA, so no DNA is shown, and the CDR3 is as TCRdb lists it. This sequence joins TRBV6-2 or TRBV6-3 and TRBJ2-7; the D call of TRBD1 is as the table states it, not checked on the DNA. The germline CDR1 and CDR2 sequences are MNHEY and SVGEGT. The CDR3 has 13 residues if both end residues are counted. The CDR3 protein is CASSYSPGDRGHI.

This sequence joins TRBV6-5 and TRBJ2-2; TRBD2 might be the D (7 bases). The CDR3 length is 15 residues. With 4 bases removed from V and 4 bases from J, the gap between germline ends came to 13 bases. CDR1 and CDR2 (germline): MNHEY, SVGAGI. DNA for the CDR3: TGTGCCAGCAGTTCACAGGGAGGGGTCACCGGGGAGCTGTTTTTT. It codes for CASSSQGGVTGELFF.

This sequence joins TRBV7-2 and TRBJ2-1, with 11 positions matching TRBD1. The CDR3 runs 16 residues. Per germline, CDR1 SGHTA and CDR2 FQGNSA. J gave up 6 bases and V 1 base, and 5 bases lay outside the gene matches. The CDR3 reads CASSLGGTGGVNEQFF. CDR3 DNA sequence: TGTGCCAGCAGCTTAGGAGGGACAGGGGGGGTCAATGAGCAGTTCTTC.

The chain joins TRBV11-2 to TRBJ2-1; 13 nucleotides match TRBD2. Germline loops: CDR1 SGHAT, CDR2 FQNNGV. CDR3 length: 13 amino acids. After removal of 4 bases from V and 16 bases from J, the junction contained 7 bases not matched to a gene. CDR3 nucleotide sequence: TGTGCCAGCAGCTCTGGACTAGCGGGAGTGTTTTTCTTC. This sequence encodes CASSSGLAGVFFF.

This chain links TRBV21-1 with TRBJ2-7; no check of the table's D call, TRBD2, against the DNA was made. TRBV21-1 is shown as a pseudogene. This CDR3 contains 19 residues. The CDR3 region is CASSKHGGTSATYNYEQYF. CDR3 in DNA: TGTGCCAGCAGCAAACACGGGGGGACTAGCGCTACGTATAACTACGAGCAGTACTTC.

The chain carries TRBV5-1 and TRBJ1-4; 7 nucleotides line up with TRBD1. Trimming at V came to 0 bases and at J to 5 bases, leaving 4 bases not matched to a gene. The CDR3 is 15 residues long. Germline CDR1 and CDR2: SGHRS and YFSETQ. CDR3 sequence: CASSLGGTENEKLFF. CDR3 coding DNA: TGCGCCAGCAGCTTGGGGGGGACAGAGAATGAAAAACTGTTTTTT.

CDR3 sequence reads: CASSPYGTGAYEQYF. DNA for the CDR3: TGTGCCAGCAGCCCTTACGGGACAGGGGCCTACGAGCAGTACTTC. The V and J genes are TRBV25-1 and TRBJ2-7; 10 positions match TRBD1. There are 15 residues in the CDR3. With V trimmed by 6 bases and J by 2 bases, 7 bases remained unmatched. Per the germline V gene, CDR1 is MGHDK and CDR2 is SYGVNS.

CDR3 in DNA: TGTGCCACACAACAGGGGGGCACTGAAGCTTTCTTT. Encoded protein: CATQQGGTEAFF. The V gene is TRBV25-1, the J gene TRBJ1-1, with 8 bases fitting TRBD1. Germline V lookup: CDR1 MGHDK, CDR2 SYGVNS. This CDR3 has 12 residues. Trimming cost V 10 bases and J 4 bases; bases outside gene matches: 5.

The V gene is TRBV9, the J gene TRBJ1-2; unclear D gene. CDR1 and CDR2 (germline): SGDLS, YYNGEE. The germline V and J ends were trimmed by 4 bases and 9 bases, with 13 bases remaining between them. The CDR3 is 12 residues long. CDR3: CASSPRTGSYTF. Written as DNA, the CDR3 is TGTGCCAGCAGCCCCCGGACTGGCAGCTACACCTTC.

This chain joins TRBV5-1 and TRBJ2-1; 10 bases agree with TRBD1. The J segment lost 8 bases and the V segment lost 3 bases, leaving 8 bases of the junction unmatched. The CDR3 runs 15 residues. The germline CDR1 and CDR2 sequences are SGHRS and YFSETQ. The CDR3 sequence is CASSSGQGRWDEQFF. The CDR3 DNA follows: TGCGCCAGCAGCTCGGGACAGGGGAGGTGGGATGAGCAGTTCTTC.

This chain connects TRBV7-8 to TRBJ2-3, with D uncertain. V was shortened by 0 bases and J by 2 bases, with 12 bases between the two germline ends. The CDR3 consists of 16 residues. Germline assignment: CDR1 SGHVS and CDR2 FQNEAQ. This chain's CDR3 is CASSLAYALLTDTQYF. The DNA for the CDR3 is TGTGCCAGCAGCTTAGCTTACGCACTACTCACAGATACGCAGTATTTT. The full variable domain, its missing parts supplied by reference TRBV7-8 and TRBJ2-3, is GAGVSQSPRYKVAKRGQDVALRCDPISGHVSLFWYQQALGQGPEFLTYFQNEAQLDKSGLPSDRFFAERPEGSVSTLKIQRTQQEDSAVYLCASSLAYALLTDTQYFGPGTRLTVL.

The chain links TRBV11-2 to TRBJ2-1; D perhaps matches TRBD2 (5 bases). The CDR3 sequence is 16 residues long. Trimming took 3 bases from V and 4 from J, leaving 16 bases between them. The germline V gene encodes CDR1 SGHAT and CDR2 FQNNGV. CDR3 residues: CASSFVSQSGYNEQFF. DNA for the CDR3: TGTGCCAGCAGCTTCGTCTCCCAATCGGGGTACAATGAGCAGTTCTTC. The full variable domain, completed using reference TRBV11-2 and TRBJ2-1, is EAGVAQSPRYKIIEKRQSVAFWCNPISGHATLYWYQQILGQGPKLLIQFQNNGVVDDSQLPKDRFSAERLKGVDSTLKIQPAKLEDSAVYLCASSFVSQSGYNEQFFGPGTRLTVL.

This chain joins TRBV27 and TRBJ1-2; D possibly corresponds to TRBD1 (5 bases). The CDR3 has 13 residues. Looked up from germline, CDR1 is MNHEY and CDR2 is SMNVEV (reference sequence). Trimming stripped 3 bases from V and 5 bases from J, with 10 bases between. This CDR3 reads CASSFQGGYGYTF. The CDR3 bases are TGTGCCAGCAGTTTCCAGGGAGGATATGGCTACACCTTC.

The chain employs TRBV6-6 and TRBJ1-6; unclear D gene. This CDR3 is built from 12 residues. Trimming removed 0 bases at V and 13 bases at J, with 7 bases between. The germline gives CDR1 MNHNY, CDR2 SVGAGI (reference sequence). This CDR3 reads CASSYSTDPLHF. For the CDR3, the DNA is TGTGCCAGCAGTTACTCCACTGATCCCCTCCACTTT.

This sequence joins TRBV11-2 and TRBJ2-5, with 7 bases aligning to TRBD1. J lost 1 base, V lost 0 bases, and 2 bases had no gene match. The CDR3 is 15 amino acids. Germline V gene lookup returns CDR1 SGHAT and CDR2 FQNNGV. The chain's CDR3 is CASSLDTGVQETQYF. DNA for the CDR3: TGTGCCAGCAGCTTAGACACAGGGGTCCAAGAGACCCAGTACTTC.

This chain links TRBV5-1 with TRBJ1-2; possible D gene TRBD1, 6 bases. CDR1 and CDR2 from the germline V gene are SGHRS and YFSETQ. CDR3 length equals 15 residues. V was pared by 0 bases and J by 7 bases, with 16 bases between. CDR3: CASSLARRRGGGYTF. The CDR3, as DNA: TGCGCCAGCAGCTTGGCAAGGCGCCGAGGGGGTGGCTACACCTTC.

V and J are TRBV3-1 (or the pseudogene TRBV3-2) and TRBJ2-1, with TRBD2 identical over 8 bases. CDR1 is LGHDT and CDR2 is YNNKEL in the germline V gene (reference sequence). This CDR3 region has 18 residues. V dropped 0 bases and J dropped 3; count of bases not matched to a gene: 10. In DNA, the CDR3 is TGTGCCAGCAGCCAAGATCTTTTAGCGGGGCCCTTCTACAATGAGCAGTTCTTC. Its protein product is CASSQDLLAGPFYNEQFF.

The chain uses TRBV19 and TRBJ2-7, with 11 bases matching TRBD2. Unmatched junction bases numbered 5, after V lost 4 bases and J lost 3 bases. The CDR3 spans 15 residues. CDR1 and CDR2 (germline): LNHDA, SQIVND (reference sequence). Written as DNA, the CDR3 is TGTGCCAGTAGTAATAGCGGGAGGGTAAACTACGAGCAGTACTTC. Translation gives CASSNSGRVNYEQYF.